This T cell receptor beta chain was sequenced during a study of blood T cell repertoires in COVID-19 (dated by TCRdb to the early 2020s). A note on the overall study: Samples from collaborators originated in the United States, Italy and Spain and spanned both the acute and convalescent phases of COVID-19. The prospective study material was composed of cDNA or gDNA derived from T cells, B-cell-depleted T cells, or PBMCs. The repertoires were released in a freely available public database meant as a resource for research on the immune response to SARS-CoV-2. Nearly every sample came with metadata listing a de-identified subject ID, COVID-19 status, age in years and sex. Samples were obtained from the ongoing ImmuneRACE study (first 160 participants) and from over 1,000 subjects provided by 6 global collaborators. Deeply sampled blood TCRbeta repertoires from subjects exposed to, actively infected with, or recovered from COVID-19 were included in the dataset. Where HLA class I and class II types were available, the types were taken from metadata supplied by the sample provider, not from assay-based typing. Findings and caveats that apply to the study as a whole: How much clinical and demographic metadata was included differed by source and by participant, and the metadata was provided uncurated.

TCRbeta CDR3 regions were amplified from genomic DNA using the immunoSEQ Assay, a bias-controlled multiplex PCR. In the source study's methods: Within the assay, amplification of reference gene primers was used to estimate how many nucleated cells each sample contained. To quantify the absolute abundance of each unique TCRbeta CDR3 rearrangement, sequence reads were collapsed and filtered. For each sample, productive Simpson clonality was calculated by taking the square root of Simpson's diversity index across productive rearrangements. TCRdb limited this immuneACCESS table to in-frame rearrangements with V and J called. A share of clones is missing; checked studies link under half to unresolved V genes, and the rest is unexplained. That table furnishes V, J and clone size, whereas the DNA furnished D and trimming. The sample contains a few hundred thousand clones, about 85% of them found a single time. Jointly, the top ten make up 5.5% to 6% of the sample.

In the prospective study, participants were about 18 to 100 years old, resided in about two dozen geographic areas of the United States, and were enrolled through a virtual design. In the prospective study, participants were assigned to cohorts based on the clinical history participants reported in a screening survey and a study questionnaire. Recovered participants in ImmuneRACE Cohort 3 were defined as having two consecutive negative NP/OP PCR tests, clearance from a healthcare professional, or resolution of symptoms. Each participant in the prospective study had whole blood, serum and a nasopharyngeal or oropharyngeal swab collected by mobile phlebotomists. Over a roughly 2-month period, participants in the prospective study had the option of providing additional blood draws and questionnaires. Prospective study blood samples were shipped either frozen or at room temperature before DNA extraction.

Points on this clone: Its specific antigen is unknown. Per-base quality was not reported, and no clone a single base away is much larger than it.

Compared with germline, V lacks 3 bases and J lacks 0 bases; bases without a gene match: 5. As encoded in the germline V gene, CDR1 is SGDLS while CDR2 is YYNGEE. From cysteine to phenylalanine, the CDR3 is 15 amino acids long. The kept DNA is CDR3 alone, 45 bases in frame from the first base. The clonotype was recovered from a woman aged 25 to 39 who had recovered from COVID-19. Specimen: PBMCs or T cells enriched from blood (not recorded which). The rearrangement joined TRBV9 to TRBJ2-7; 8 of the junction bases match TRBD1. For the CDR3, the sequence is CASSARTGTSYEQYF. DNA sequence: TGTGCCAGCAGCGCAAGGACAGGGACCTCCTACGAGCAGTACTTC.